The sequence of this TCR beta chain was determined in a study of molecular identifiers for immune sequencing clone quantification. Naive CD8 T cell sorting was performed on the CD8+CD4-CCR7+CD45RA+ phenotype. TCRdb reanalysed the PCR reads using MiXCR and keeps one entry per CDR3 protein. The sample has approximately 40,000 distinct CDR3 sequences; approximately 18% are singletons. The receptor comes from a human donor in good health. Some libraries in this study had Jurkat cell RNA spiked in. Material: naive CD8+ T cells from blood, with Jurkat cell RNA spiked in. Subset defined: FACS-sorted CD8+CD4-CCR7+CD45RA+ naive T cells.

CDR3 protein: CASSLSTGTYEQYF. The CDR3 DNA follows: TGTGCCAGCAGTTTATCCACAGGTACCTACGAGCAGTACTTC. The V call is TRBV28, the J call TRBJ2-7, with a weak D call TRBD1 (5 bases). Germline V CDR1 and CDR2: MDHEN, SYDVKM. Trimming stripped 1 base from V and 2 bases from J, with 9 bases between. This CDR3 is 14 amino acids long.